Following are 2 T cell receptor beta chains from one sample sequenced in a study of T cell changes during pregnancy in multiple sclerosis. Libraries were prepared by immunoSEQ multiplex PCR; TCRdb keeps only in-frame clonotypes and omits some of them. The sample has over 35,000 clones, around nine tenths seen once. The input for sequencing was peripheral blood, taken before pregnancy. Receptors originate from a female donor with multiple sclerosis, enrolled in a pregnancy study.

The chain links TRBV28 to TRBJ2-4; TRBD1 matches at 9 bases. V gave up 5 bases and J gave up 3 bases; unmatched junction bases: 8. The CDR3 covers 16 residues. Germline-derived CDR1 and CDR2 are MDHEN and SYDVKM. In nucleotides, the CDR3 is TGTGCCAGCAGTATATCCGGGACAGGGATCAAAAACATTCAGTACTTC. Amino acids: CASSISGTGIKNIQYF.

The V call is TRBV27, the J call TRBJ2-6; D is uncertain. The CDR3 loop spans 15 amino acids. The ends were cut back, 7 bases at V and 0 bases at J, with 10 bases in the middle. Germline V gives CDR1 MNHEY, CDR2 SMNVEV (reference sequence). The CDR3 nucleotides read TGTGCCAGCATGCTGGCCTTCTCTGGGGCCAACGTCCTGACTTTC. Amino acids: CASMLAFSGANVLTF.